A single sample is the source of the 24 T cell receptor beta chains below, sequenced in a study of T-cell memory formation after mild COVID-19. Each CDR3 protein gets one entry after TCRdb re-called the 5' RACE reads with MiXCR. The table lists tens of thousands of distinct CDR3 sequences, 16% of them singletons, with about a third in the top ten. The source material was PBMCs or a T cell subset sorted from them (not recorded which). These receptors all stem from an adult woman who had mild COVID-19 (a few samples of this study predate the infection). Cell type and time point are not known.

This clonotype was counted many times. This chain uses TRBV29-1 with TRBJ2-7; 7 positions match TRBD2. CDR3 length: 12 residues. The J segment lost 3 bases and the V segment lost 4 bases, leaving 3 bases of the junction unmatched. Germline CDR1 is SQVTM and CDR2 is ANQGSEA. The CDR3 here is CSVGEGHYEQYF. For the CDR3, the DNA is TGCAGCGTTGGGGAGGGCCACTACGAGCAGTACTTC.

The rearrangement links TRBV5-6 to TRBJ2-7; D gene uncertain. The CDR3 sequence is 15 residues long. Deletions cut 4 bases from V and 5 bases from J, with 19 bases between. Germline CDR1 SGHDT, CDR2 YYEEEE. CDR3 bases: TGTGCCAGCAGCACTCTCCCGGGCCCCCCCGACGAGCAGTACTTC. Its protein is CASSTLPGPPDEQYF.

This clonotype was observed a few times. This rearrangement joins TRBV7-6 to TRBJ2-1; TRBD2 is a possible D gene (6 bases). This CDR3 is 17 amino acids long. The germline gives CDR1 SGHVS, CDR2 FNYEAQ. V lost 0 bases, J lost 5 bases, and 17 bases lay in between. The CDR3 protein is CASSLASEGPPHNEQFF. CDR3 DNA: TGTGCCAGCAGCTTAGCGTCGGAGGGCCCTCCCCACAATGAGCAGTTCTTC.

This clonotype was found a few times. The V and J genes are TRBV7-3 and TRBJ2-3; D gene uncertain. The germline V gene has CDR1 SGHTA and CDR2 FQGTGA. The CDR3 is 13 residues long. Trimming left V 2 bases short and J 5 bases short, with 8 bases between. As DNA, the CDR3 is TGTGCCAGCAGCTTATATGACGAAGATACGCAGTATTTT. This encodes CASSLYDEDTQYF. Full variable domain (missing parts from reference TRBV7-3 and TRBJ2-3): GAGVSQTPSNKVTEKGKYVELRCDPISGHTALYWYRQSLGQGPEFLIYFQGTGAADDSGLPNDRFFAVRPEGSVSTLKIQRTERGDSAVYLCASSLYDEDTQYFGPGTRLTVL.

This clonotype was detected a few times. Written as DNA, the CDR3 is TGCAGTGCTAGCGCCAGGGTGTCAGCGATCACCGGGGAGCTGTTTTTT. Protein: CSASARVSAITGELFF. The rearrangement links TRBV20-1 to TRBJ2-2, with D possibly being TRBD1 (5 bases). This CDR3 is built from 16 residues. CDR1 and CDR2 from the germline V gene are DFQATT and SNEGSKA (reference sequence). Trimming stripped 3 bases from V and 4 bases from J, with 18 bases between.

V is TRBV20-1 and J is TRBJ2-7; D remains ambiguous. Germline V gene data show CDR1 as DFQATT and CDR2 as SNEGSKA (reference sequence). The CDR3 extends over 14 amino acids. V lost 3 bases and J 5 bases, leaving 17 bases between the germline ends. The CDR3 loop is CSARAVGEGDEQYF. The CDR3 coding sequence is TGCAGTGCTAGGGCGGTTGGGGAAGGCGACGAGCAGTACTTC.

This clonotype was seen more than once but under ten times. The CDR3 DNA follows: TGCAGCGTTGGGTTGACAGGGGGTATCTACAATGAGCAGTTCTTC. Translation gives CSVGLTGGIYNEQFF. The rearrangement joins TRBV29-1 to TRBJ2-1; 9 nucleotides match TRBD1. The CDR3 is 15 amino acids. Germline CDR1 and CDR2: SQVTM and ANQGSEA. With V trimmed by 4 bases and J by 3 bases, 7 bases remained unmatched.

This clonotype turned up a few times. The chain links TRBV7-9 to TRBJ2-5; D gene unclear. The CDR3 has 14 amino acids. Trimming pared 2 bases from V and 2 bases from J, leaving 9 bases between. The germline CDR1 and CDR2 sequences are SEHNR and FQNEAQ (reference sequence). The CDR3 DNA reads TGTGCCAGCAGCTTATCGGCTCCGCAAGAGACCCAGTACTTC. Translating it yields CASSLSAPQETQYF. The full variable domain, its missing parts supplied by reference TRBV7-9 and TRBJ2-5, is DTGVSQNPRHKITKRGQNVTFRCDPISEHNRLYWYRQTLGQGPEFLTYFQNEAQLEKSRLLSDRFSAERPKGSFSTLEIQRTEQGDSAMYLCASSLSAPQETQYFGPGTRLLVL.

This sequence joins TRBV30 and TRBJ2-7; D could derive from TRBD1 or TRBD2 (5 bases each). The V gene's germline CDR1 is GTSNPN and CDR2 SVGIG (reference sequence). The V gene lost 1 base and the J gene lost 2 bases, with 18 bases spanning the gap. This CDR3 comprises 16 residues. Here the CDR3 reads CAWSGPGRNYPYEQYF. In DNA form, the CDR3 reads TGTGCCTGGAGTGGTCCGGGACGTAACTATCCCTACGAGCAGTACTTC.

The rearrangement joins TRBV4-1 to TRBJ2-7; TRBD1 matches 9 bases. Germline V gene lookup returns CDR1 MGHRA and CDR2 YSYEKL. This CDR3 has 15 amino acids. Germline trimming cut 1 base from V and 2 bases from J; bases unmatched to any gene: 3. The CDR3 sequence is CASSQGTGATYEQYF. The CDR3 nucleotides read TGCGCCAGCAGCCAAGGGACAGGGGCTACCTACGAGCAGTACTTC.

The chain couples TRBV4-1 to TRBJ2-7, with unresolved D. Germline V gene data show CDR1 as MGHRA and CDR2 as YSYEKL. This CDR3 is 16 amino acids long. Trimming pared 3 bases from V and 0 bases from J, leaving 15 bases between. The CDR3, as DNA: TGCGCCAGCAGCCACCTCATCGGCGAGAGCTCCTACGAGCAGTACTTC. This gives the protein CASSHLIGESSYEQYF.

In this sample, this clonotype turned up a few times. The V call is TRBV2, the J call TRBJ2-5; tentative D call: TRBD1 (5 bases). V gave up 3 bases and J gave up 1 base, with 6 bases separating them. The germline CDR1 and CDR2 sequences are SNHLY and FYNNEI. The CDR3 loop spans 13 amino acids. The CDR3 sequence is CASSEQGQETQYF. DNA for the CDR3: TGTGCCAGCAGTGAGCAGGGCCAAGAGACCCAGTACTTC.

This clonotype was seen a handful of times. One end of the junction is discordant with germline, which a read error may explain. This chain joins TRBV15 and TRBJ2-5, with 9 positions matching TRBD2. CDR1 is LNHNV, CDR2 YYDKDF, per germline (reference sequence). The CDR3 runs to 18 residues. Here the CDR3 DNA reads TGTGCCACCAGCAGAGACCCAATAACTAGCGGGTACCAAGAGCCCCAGTACTTC. Translated, it gives CATSRDPITSGYQEPQYF.

This chain uses TRBV5-1 with TRBJ2-7, with TRBD2 matching over 12 bases. The CDR3 extends over 14 amino acids. V trimming: 4 bases; J trimming: 4 bases; junction bases outside the gene matches: 3. From germline, CDR1 is SGHRS and CDR2 YFSETQ. The CDR3 reads CASSELAGGYEQYF. For the CDR3, the DNA is TGCGCCAGCAGCGAACTAGCGGGGGGATACGAGCAGTACTTC.

This clonotype showed up just a few times. This chain uses TRBV6-5 with TRBJ2-2; 10 bases fit TRBD2. CDR3 length equals 16 residues. V shed 6 bases and J 3 bases; nucleotides not matched to a gene: 7. Germline-derived CDR1 and CDR2 are MNHEY and SVGAGI. The CDR3 region has the DNA TGTGCCAGCAGAACCGGGACTAGCGTCTACACCGGGGAGCTGTTTTTT. Translating it yields CASRTGTSVYTGELFF.

This clonotype was detected a few times. The chain recombines TRBV4-2 with TRBJ2-7, with TRBD1 matching over 7 bases. The CDR3 has 16 residues. Germline V gene sequence: CDR1 LGHNA, CDR2 YNFKEQ. The V and J ends lost 0 bases and 3 bases, in that order; junction bases with no gene match: 8. This CDR3 is CASSQERGPGIYEQYF. The CDR3, as DNA: TGTGCCAGCAGCCAAGAGAGGGGGCCGGGGATCTACGAGCAGTACTTC.

The V call is TRBV12-3 or TRBV12-4, the J call TRBJ2-3; the D is unclear. The V end was cut by 2 bases, the J end by 1 base, with 7 bases between. The CDR3 contains 14 residues. CDR3 residues: CASSLTPGTDTQYF. In nucleotides, the CDR3 is TGTGCCAGCAGTTTAACCCCCGGCACAGATACGCAGTATTTT.

This clonotype was counted a few times. This chain connects TRBV3-1 to TRBJ2-3; D remains unclear. The CDR3 consists of 17 residues. V was pared by 0 bases and J by 0 bases, with 13 bases between. The germline CDR1 and CDR2 sequences are LGHDT and YNNKEL (reference sequence). CDR3 region: CASSQDWSWASTDTQYF. The CDR3 DNA sequence: TGTGCCAGCAGCCAAGATTGGAGTTGGGCTAGCACAGATACGCAGTATTTT.

This clonotype was counted only a few times. V usage is TRBV4-3 and J usage is TRBJ2-7; D not resolved. The CDR3 totals 13 residues. The V end lost 4 bases, the J end lost 8 bases, and 15 bases lay between the germline ends. Germline V gene data show CDR1 as LGHNA and CDR2 as YSLEER. The CDR3 nucleotides read TGCGCCAGCAGCCCTTCTCCACGGTATCAGCAGTACTTC. Protein sequence: CASSPSPRYQQYF.

This clonotype was detected only a few times. The chain is built from TRBV24-1 and TRBJ2-2; no clear D. The germline V gene has CDR1 KGHDR and CDR2 SFDVKD. The CDR3 runs 13 residues. Trimming stripped 9 bases from V and 0 bases from J, with 7 bases between. The chain's CDR3 is CATSTTNTGELFF. The CDR3, as DNA: TGTGCCACCTCCACCACGAACACCGGGGAGCTGTTTTTT.

The gene calls are TRBV7-6 and TRBJ2-7; 9 nucleotides align to TRBD1. The J segment lost 2 bases and the V segment lost 2 bases, leaving 10 bases of the junction unmatched. CDR3 length: 17 residues. In germline, CDR1 is SGHVS, CDR2 FNYEAQ. This CDR3 is CASSLSRGTGLPYEQYF. CDR3 in DNA: TGTGCCAGCAGCTTATCCCGGGGGACAGGGCTTCCCTACGAGCAGTACTTC.

This clonotype was seen a few times. The chain has TRBV11-2 and TRBJ2-7; 12 positions match TRBD2. The CDR3 spans 17 residues. Germline CDR1 and CDR2: SGHAT and FQNNGV. Trimming removed 1 base from V and 4 bases from J; junction bases left unmatched: 8. DNA for the CDR3: TGTGCCAGCAGCTTAGCGCCTAGCGGGAGGGCCGGGTACGAGCAGTACTTC. Translation gives CASSLAPSGRAGYEQYF.

This clonotype turned up a few times. The chain has TRBV7-9 and TRBJ2-7, with TRBD2 identical over 14 bases. V gave up 4 bases and J gave up 0 bases; unmatched junction bases: 11. CDR3 length: 19 residues. Per the germline V gene, CDR1 is SEHNR and CDR2 is FQNEAQ (reference sequence). CDR3: CASSSTGTSGGFRSYEQYF. The CDR3 nucleotides read TGTGCCAGCAGCTCAACCGGGACTAGCGGGGGTTTTCGCTCCTACGAGCAGTACTTC.

The CDR3 DNA reads TGTGCCAGCAGCCAACCTAGCGGGAGTTACGAGCAGTACTTC. It codes for CASSQPSGSYEQYF. The V and J genes are TRBV4-2 and TRBJ2-7, with TRBD2 matching over 10 bases. The CDR3 is made up of 14 amino acids. The ends lost 2 bases at V and 4 bases at J; junction bases unmatched: 2. Per germline, CDR1 LGHNA and CDR2 YNFKEQ.